This T cell receptor (beta chain) came from a study of Tregs in tolerant kidney transplant recipients (dated by TCRdb to between 2017 and 2020). Looking at the study overall: The study applied TCRbeta sequencing to find donor-specific regulatory T cells before combined kidney and bone marrow transplantation and then followed those same cells after transplant. Several methods of expanding Tregs specific for an allogeneic donor were compared by TCRbeta repertoire sequencing in a few healthy controls. Overall study outcomes, separate from this receptor: The study was limited by small patient numbers, and the findings need validation in larger populations and under other immunosuppression protocols. Although technical replication error seemed to be minimal, the question of biological reproducibility was not addressed directly. Expanding Tregs with activated donor B cells appeared to identify the most biologically relevant and donor-specific TCRbeta repertoire.

Thawed PBMCs were FACS-sorted into unstimulated Tregs (CD4+CD25+CD127-), CD4+ non-Tregs (CD4+CD25-), CD4 cells and CD8 cells. Healthy control blood was obtained either as purchased buffy coats or from healthy volunteers. Healthy control blood was processed to PBMCs with a Ficoll density gradient and then cryopreserved, whereas patient PBMCs were collected both before and after transplant. Genomic DNA was extracted from sorted cells with the QIAGEN DNeasy Blood and Tissue Kit for TCRbeta CDR3 sequencing. High-throughput TCRbeta CDR3 sequencing was carried out commercially through immunoSEQ, with PCR amplification with bias correction and internal controls included. Under the source paper's analysis protocol: A unique productive TCRbeta sequence was defined by the CDR3 nucleotide sequence when primers matched, and otherwise by the CDR3 amino acid sequence together with the Vbeta and Jbeta genes. As a correction for sorting error, sequences shared between sorted populations at a frequency ratio of 2:1 or less were discarded, and the remaining shared sequences were assigned to the higher population. A sequence counted as donor-reactive if, in CFSE-low cells, the sequence had a frequency of at least 0.01% and was expanded at least 5-fold compared with unstimulated cells. Repertoire divergence was quantified by Jensen-Shannon divergence using the top 100 TCRbeta sequences ranked by frequency. For samples with multiple sequencing runs, sorting error was corrected separately for each run before the runs were pooled. TCRdb provides this immuneACCESS table in a form limited to in-frame rearrangements. Some clones are lacking; in checked studies, under half of them reflect an unresolved V gene, and why the rest are absent is not known. V and J calls and clone size are copied from that table; D and trimming were computed from the DNA. A total of 75,000 to 95,000 clones appear in this sample, around 90% of them only once. The ten largest clones capture 4.5% to 5% of the sample.

V gives up 4 bases and J gives up 4 bases, and the segment between their germline ends measures 14 bases. Based on the germline V gene, the CDR1 and CDR2 sequences are SGDLS and YYNGEE. There are 15 amino acids in the CDR3, from cysteine to phenylalanine inclusive. Only the CDR3 part of the read is kept: 45 bases, read in frame from the first base. A remark on this clone: The antigen it binds to is not known. Within one base of it there is no much larger clone, and no base qualities were kept.

Sample: CD8+ T cells from blood. This TCR derives from a human donor in good health. The chain is made from TRBV9 and TRBJ2-2; a weak D assignment points to TRBD1 (6 bases agree). The CDR3 region has the sequence CASSPRTDPTGELFF. The DNA reads as follows: TGTGCCAGCAGCCCAAGGACAGACCCCACCGGGGAGCTGTTTTTT.